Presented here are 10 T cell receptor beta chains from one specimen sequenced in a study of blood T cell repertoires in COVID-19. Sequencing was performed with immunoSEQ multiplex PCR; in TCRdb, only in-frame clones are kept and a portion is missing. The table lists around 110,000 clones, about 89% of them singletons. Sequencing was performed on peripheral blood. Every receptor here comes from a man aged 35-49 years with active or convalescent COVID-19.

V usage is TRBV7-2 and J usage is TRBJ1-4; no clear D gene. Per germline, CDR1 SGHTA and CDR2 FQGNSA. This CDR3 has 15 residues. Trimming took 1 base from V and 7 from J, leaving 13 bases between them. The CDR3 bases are TGTGCCAGCAGCTTAGTCGTGAGGGAGGGTGAAAAACTGTTTTTT. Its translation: CASSLVVREGEKLFF.

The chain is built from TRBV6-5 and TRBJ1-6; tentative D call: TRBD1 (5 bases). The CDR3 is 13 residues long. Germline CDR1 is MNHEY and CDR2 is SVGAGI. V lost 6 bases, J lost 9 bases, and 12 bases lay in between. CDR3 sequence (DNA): TGTGCCAGCAGCCCAACCACAGGTTCACCCCTCCACTTT. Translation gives CASSPTTGSPLHF.

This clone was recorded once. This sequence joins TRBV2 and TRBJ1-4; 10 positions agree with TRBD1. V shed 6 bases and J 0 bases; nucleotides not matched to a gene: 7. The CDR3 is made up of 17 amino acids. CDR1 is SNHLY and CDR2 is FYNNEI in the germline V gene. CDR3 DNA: TGTGCCAGCAGCCAAACCGGGACAGGGGCAACTAATGAAAAACTGTTTTTT. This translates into CASSQTGTGATNEKLFF.

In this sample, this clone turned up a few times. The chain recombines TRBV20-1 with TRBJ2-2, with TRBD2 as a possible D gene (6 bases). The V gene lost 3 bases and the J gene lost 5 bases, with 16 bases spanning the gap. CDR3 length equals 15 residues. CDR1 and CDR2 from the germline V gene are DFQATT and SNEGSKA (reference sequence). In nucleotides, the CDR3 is TGCAGTGCTAGTCCCTCGCGGGCGGGGACCGGGGAGCTGTTTTTT. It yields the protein CSASPSRAGTGELFF.

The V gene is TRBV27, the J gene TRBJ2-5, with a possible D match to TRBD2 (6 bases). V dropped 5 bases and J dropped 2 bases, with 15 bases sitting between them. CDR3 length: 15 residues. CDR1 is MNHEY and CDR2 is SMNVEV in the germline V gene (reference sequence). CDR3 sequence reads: CASSEAGRRQETQYF. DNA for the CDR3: TGTGCCAGCAGTGAAGCGGGCCGACGACAAGAGACCCAGTACTTC.

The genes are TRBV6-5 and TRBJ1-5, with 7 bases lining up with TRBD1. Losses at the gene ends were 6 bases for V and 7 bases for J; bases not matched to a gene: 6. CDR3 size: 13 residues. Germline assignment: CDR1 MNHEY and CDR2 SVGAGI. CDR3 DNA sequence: TGTGCCAGCAGATCGACAGGGCTCCAGCCCCAGCATTTT. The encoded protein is CASRSTGLQPQHF.

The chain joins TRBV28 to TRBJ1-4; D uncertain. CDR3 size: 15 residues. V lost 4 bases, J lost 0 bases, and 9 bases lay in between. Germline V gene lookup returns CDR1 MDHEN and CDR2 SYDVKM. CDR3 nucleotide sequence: TGTGCCAGCAGTTCGTTCGGAGCAACTAATGAAAAACTGTTTTTT. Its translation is CASSSFGATNEKLFF. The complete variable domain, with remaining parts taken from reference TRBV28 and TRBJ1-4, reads DVKVTQSSRYLVKRTGEKVFLECVQDMDHENMFWYRQDPGLGLRLIYFSYDVKMKEKGDIPEGYSVSREKKERFSLILESASTNQTSMYLCASSSFGATNEKLFFGSGTQLSVL.

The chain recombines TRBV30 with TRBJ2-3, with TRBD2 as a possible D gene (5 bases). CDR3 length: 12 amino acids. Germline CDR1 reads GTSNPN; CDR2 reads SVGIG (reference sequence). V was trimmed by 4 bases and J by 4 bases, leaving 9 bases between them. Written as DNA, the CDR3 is TGTGCCTGGACGTCTAGCTCAGATACGCAGTATTTT. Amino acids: CAWTSSSDTQYF.

CDR3: CASSLRVHEQFF. In DNA, the CDR3 is TGTGCCAGCAGCCTCAGGGTGCATGAGCAGTTCTTC. V and J are TRBV6-5 and TRBJ2-1; tentative D call: TRBD1 (5 bases). The CDR3 runs 12 residues. Germline V lookup: CDR1 MNHEY, CDR2 SVGAGI. With 6 bases removed from V and 8 bases from J, the gap between germline ends came to 11 bases.

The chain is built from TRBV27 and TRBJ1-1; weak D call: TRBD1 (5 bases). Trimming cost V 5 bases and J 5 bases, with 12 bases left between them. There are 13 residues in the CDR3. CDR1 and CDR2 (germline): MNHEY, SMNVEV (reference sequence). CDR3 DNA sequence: TGTGCCAGCAGTGGACAACTGGGAACTGAAGCTTTCTTT. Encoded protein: CASSGQLGTEAFF.